The sequence of this TCR beta chain was determined in a study of preoperative IRX-2 immunotherapy in early breast cancer. The length of the CDR3 is 13 residues. V was clipped by 6 bases and J by 7 bases, with 15 bases between them. CDR1 is LNHDA, CDR2 SQIVND, per germline (reference sequence). Assay: immunoSEQ multiplex PCR; the TCRdb copy retains only in-frame clones and omits some. The table includes tens of thousands of clones, about 81% detected once. Stated treatment: preoperative locoregional IRX-2 cytokine immunotherapy. Patients received preoperative, locoregional IRX-2 cytokine immunotherapy in a phase Ib study.

The chain links TRBV19 to TRBJ1-1, with D unclear. This clonotype was obtained from a human donor with breast cancer. The input for sequencing was lymph node tissue, taken after IRX-2 immunotherapy. The CDR3 sequence is CASRRVVGYEAFF. The CDR3 nucleotides are TGTGCCAGTAGGCGGGTCGTGGGGTATGAAGCTTTCTTT.